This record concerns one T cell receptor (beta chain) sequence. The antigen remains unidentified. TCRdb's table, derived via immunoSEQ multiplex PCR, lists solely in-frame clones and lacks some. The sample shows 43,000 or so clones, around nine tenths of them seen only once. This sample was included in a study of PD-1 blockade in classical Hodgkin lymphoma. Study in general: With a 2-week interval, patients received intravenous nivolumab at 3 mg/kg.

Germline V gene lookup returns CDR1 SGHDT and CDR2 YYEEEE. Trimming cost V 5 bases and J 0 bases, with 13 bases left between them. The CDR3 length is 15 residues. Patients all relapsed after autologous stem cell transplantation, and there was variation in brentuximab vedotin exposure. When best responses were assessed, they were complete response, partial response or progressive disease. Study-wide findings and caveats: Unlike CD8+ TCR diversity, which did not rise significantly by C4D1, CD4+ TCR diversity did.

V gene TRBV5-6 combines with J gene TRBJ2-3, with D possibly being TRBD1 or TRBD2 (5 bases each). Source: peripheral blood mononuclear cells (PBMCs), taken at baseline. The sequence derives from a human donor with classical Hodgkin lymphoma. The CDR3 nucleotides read TGTGCCAGCAGTAGGGACGGAACTAGCACAGATACGCAGTATTTT. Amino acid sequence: CASSRDGTSTDTQYF.